Included here is one T cell receptor beta chain sequence, with context. Its antigen remains unidentified. This sample is drawn from a study of CD8+ T cells in alopecia areata. Notes on the study in general: Normal-skin resident alphabeta T cells also appear among scalp sample sequences. Scalp lesions, especially in alopecia totalis/universalis, had higher clonality than normal scalp.

Once RNA had been extracted, it was reverse transcribed into cDNA to act as the sequencing template. Only in-frame clones appear in the TCRdb table, and some are missing; sequencing was by immunoSEQ multiplex PCR. The top ten clones hold 1.7% of a sample with about 180,000 clones, 63% of them seen once. The V end was cut by 5 bases, the J end by 1 base, with 16 bases between. The CDR3 totals 17 residues. Germline CDR1 SGHRS, CDR2 YFSETQ. Specimens obtained from alopecia areata patients comprised lesional scalp punch biopsies and peripheral blood. The source of this sequence is a human donor with alopecia areata. This sample comprised CD4+ T cells sorted from blood, obtained at week 0. The V call is TRBV5-1, the J call TRBJ2-6; D is unresolved. The CDR3 coding sequence is TGCGCCAGCAGTCCGACAAGTTCAGGTTCTGGGGCCAACGTCCTGACTTTC. Protein: CASSPTSSGSGANVLTF.